The 27 T cell receptor beta chains below come from one sample, sequenced in a study of Graves' ophthalmopathy and Graves' hyperthyroidism. The sequenced template was RNA, covering the TCR beta CDR3 region. First-round RT-PCR employed HTBI primers, with a second-round multiplex PCR after it. TCRdb itself ran the multiplex PCR reads through MiXCR, one entry per CDR3 protein. The sample contains around 600,000 distinct CDR3 sequences, approximately 39% of which appear only once. The sample taken for sequencing was peripheral blood. These receptors all stem from an adult man with Graves' ophthalmopathy.

This clonotype was seen repeatedly, ten times or more. The chain joins TRBV5-8 to TRBJ1-1; TRBD1 is a possible D gene (5 bases). The CDR3 spans 16 residues. Trimming shortened V by 5 bases and J by 0 bases, and 17 bases separated the two germline ends. CDR1 and CDR2 from the germline V gene are SGHTS and YDEGEE. DNA for the CDR3: TGTGCCAGCAGAGTGACAGACTTTCCCATGAACACTGAAGCTTTCTTT. Translating it yields CASRVTDFPMNTEAFF.

This clonotype was observed a handful of times. J is TRBJ2-1 and V is TRBV25-1, with 9 bases that match TRBD2. V lost 8 bases to trimming and J lost 8 bases; unmatched junction nucleotides: 13. This CDR3 comprises 15 residues. In germline, CDR1 is MGHDK, CDR2 SYGVNS. The CDR3 nucleotides are TGTGCCAGCGGGCTGCGGGCGGGAGGGTTAGATGAGCAGTTCTTC. This encodes CASGLRAGGLDEQFF.

This clonotype showed up many times. The chain employs TRBV25-1 and TRBJ2-3; D is unresolved. This CDR3 contains 13 residues. Germline lookup yields CDR1 MGHDK and CDR2 SYGVNS. The V end lost 3 bases, the J end lost 2 bases, and 6 bases lay between the germline ends. The chain's CDR3 is CASSDGFTDTQYF. CDR3 bases: TGTGCCAGCAGTGATGGGTTCACAGATACGCAGTATTTT.

This clonotype was detected only a few times. This chain connects TRBV13 to TRBJ2-7, with D perhaps matching TRBD2 (6 bases). V was pared by 3 bases and J by 0 bases, with 12 bases between. In germline, CDR1 is PRHDT, CDR2 FYEKMQ (reference sequence). CDR3 size: 15 residues. CDR3 sequence (DNA): TGTGCCAGCAGCTTTAGCCGGGAGAGCTCCTACGAGCAGTACTTC. Encoded protein: CASSFSRESSYEQYF.

The V call is TRBV29-1, the J call TRBJ1-4, with a tentative D call TRBD1 (6 bases). The CDR3 runs 14 residues. Trimming removed 7 bases from V and 8 bases from J, with 20 bases in between. Germline lookup yields CDR1 SQVTM and CDR2 ANQGSEA. The CDR3 here is CSASLQGNEEKLFF. For the CDR3, the DNA is TGCAGCGCGTCGTTACAGGGCAACGAGGAAAAACTGTTTTTT.

This clonotype was counted at least ten times. The chain couples TRBV20-1 to TRBJ1-2; no clear D. The germline V gene encodes CDR1 DFQATT and CDR2 SNEGSKA (reference sequence). The CDR3 totals 14 residues. V was trimmed by 3 bases and J by 3 bases, leaving 14 bases between them. The CDR3 DNA follows: TGCAGTGCTAGCTTCATGGAAGCAGACTATGGCTACACCTTC. This encodes CSASFMEADYGYTF.

Concerning this clonotype itself: This may arise from a read error, as a much more abundant clone is one base away. The CDR3 nucleotides are TGTGCCAGCAGCTTCGCAGGGACAGGGGTTGAGGTTTTT. It yields the protein CASSFAGTGVEVF. The chain links TRBV11-2 to TRBJ1-4; TRBD1 aligns across 10 bases. Per the germline V gene, CDR1 is SGHAT and CDR2 is FQNNGV. There are 13 residues in the CDR3. Full variable domain (missing parts from reference TRBV11-2 and TRBJ1-4): EAGVAQSPRYKIIEKRQSVAFWCNPISGHATLYWYQQILGQGPKLLIQFQNNGVVDDSQLPKDRFSAERLKGVDSTLKIQPAKLEDSAVYLCASSFAGTGVEVFGSGTQLSVL.

The sample holds a few counts of this clonotype. The chain's CDR3 is CSARALAGGPGELFF. CDR3 coding DNA: TGCAGTGCTAGAGCACTAGCGGGGGGGCCCGGGGAGCTGTTTTTT. This rearrangement joins TRBV20-1 to TRBJ2-2; TRBD2 agrees at 13 bases. CDR3 size: 15 residues. The junction had 2 bases not matched to a gene; V was cut back by 1 base and J by 6 bases. Germline V CDR1 and CDR2: DFQATT, SNEGSKA (reference sequence).

This chain uses TRBV15 with TRBJ1-2; 10 bases match TRBD1. V lost 1 base, J lost 7 bases, and 3 bases stayed unmatched. The CDR3 contains 14 residues. Germline lookup yields CDR1 LNHNV and CDR2 YYDKDF (reference sequence). The CDR3 coding sequence is TGTGCCACCAGCAGAGTGGGGACAGGGGCTGGCTACACCTTC. Its protein is CATSRVGTGAGYTF.

This clonotype occurred many times. The chain links TRBV6-5 to TRBJ1-4; no reliable D call. Trimming took off 6 bases at V and 7 bases at J, with 15 bases between the two ends. This CDR3 has 14 amino acids. The V gene's germline CDR1 is MNHEY and CDR2 SVGAGI. CDR3 loop: CASSEKGIGEKLFF. The CDR3, as DNA: TGTGCCAGCAGCGAGAAGGGTATAGGTGAAAAACTGTTTTTT.

This clonotype appeared many times. The CDR3 DNA sequence: TGTGCCAGCAGCGTACGATACGCGGGTCCCAGCAATCAGCCCCAGCATTTT. Translation: CASSVRYAGPSNQPQHF. The rearrangement uses TRBV5-6 and TRBJ1-5; D is uncertain. The V and J ends lost 4 bases and 1 base respectively, with 18 bases between them. This CDR3 spans 17 amino acids. In germline, CDR1 is SGHDT, CDR2 YYEEEE.

The chain employs TRBV12-3 or TRBV12-4 and TRBJ2-7, with 8 bases aligning to TRBD2. The CDR3 has 16 amino acids. V was clipped by 5 bases and J by 7 bases; unmatched bases: 16. This CDR3 is CASSPTLTGGPGEQYF. The DNA for the CDR3 is TGTGCCAGCAGTCCTACCCTCACGGGGGGGCCGGGGGAGCAGTACTTC.

This clonotype was picked up many times. The chain carries TRBV19 and TRBJ2-5, with D maybe TRBD1 (5 bases). Trimming cost V 4 bases and J 4 bases, with 7 bases left between them. This CDR3 is 12 amino acids long. CDR1 LNHDA and CDR2 SQIVND come from the germline V gene (reference sequence). CDR3 residues: CASSNQGETQYF. CDR3 bases: TGTGCCAGTAGTAACCAGGGAGAGACCCAGTACTTC.

This clonotype was picked up a small number of times. The chain employs TRBV6-1 and TRBJ1-2; TRBD1 agrees at 8 bases. The V gene's germline CDR1 is MNHNS and CDR2 SASEGT. The V gene end was trimmed by 7 bases and the J gene end by 4 bases; junction bases not matched to a gene: 8. This CDR3 has 14 amino acids. CDR3 in DNA: TGTGCCAGCATCCGGACAGGGTCCGGCTATGGCTACACCTTC. It specifies CASIRTGSGYGYTF.

This clonotype was recorded at least ten times. The V gene is TRBV29-1, the J gene TRBJ2-2; 10 nucleotides line up with TRBD2. V lost 5 bases and J lost 4; bases outside the gene matches: 4. CDR3 length equals 14 residues. The germline gives CDR1 SQVTM, CDR2 ANQGSEA. In DNA, the CDR3 is TGCAGCGTTATAGCGGGAGGAACCACCGGGGAGCTGTTTTTT. Translating gives CSVIAGGTTGELFF.

The table lists this clonotype with many counts. This chain links TRBV24-1 with TRBJ2-5; 7 nucleotides align to TRBD2. V lost 2 bases and J lost 4; bases outside the gene matches: 3. The V gene's germline CDR1 is KGHDR and CDR2 SFDVKD. This CDR3 contains 14 residues. Here the CDR3 reads CATSDSAGAETQYF. The CDR3 nucleotides are TGTGCCACCAGTGATTCGGCGGGAGCAGAGACCCAGTACTTC.

This clonotype was found many times. The J gene is TRBJ2-2, the V gene TRBV7-9; 7 bases are a match to TRBD1. The germline V gene encodes CDR1 SEHNR and CDR2 FQNEAQ (reference sequence). The CDR3 is 16 amino acids. Trimming cost V 1 base and J 1 base; bases outside gene matches: 3. DNA of the CDR3: TGTGCCAGCAGCTTAGTCGGGACAGTGAACACCGGGGAGCTGTTTTTT. Its translation is CASSLVGTVNTGELFF.

On this clonotype itself: With a much larger clone just one base away, this may be a read error. The chain employs TRBV19 and TRBJ1-5; possible D gene TRBD1, 6 bases. The CDR3 consists of 15 residues. Germline assignment: CDR1 LNHDA and CDR2 SQIVND (reference sequence). CDR3 sequence reads: CASRARQDSNRPQHF. The CDR3 nucleotides are TGTGCCAGCCGGGCCCGACAGGATAGCAATCGGCCCCAGCATTTT. The variable domain in full, completed from reference TRBV19 and TRBJ1-5, reads DGGITQSPKYLFRKEGQNVTLSCEQNLNHDAMYWYRQDPGQGLRLIYYSQIVNDFQKGDIAEGYSVSREKKESFPLTVTSAQKNPTAFYLCASRARQDSNRPQHFGDGTRLSIL.

About this clonotype itself: At one of its ends the junction is not consistent with the germline gene, which may arise from a read error. The chain is built from TRBV7-9 and TRBJ1-1, with TRBD1 matching over 8 bases. Germline V gives CDR1 SEHNR, CDR2 FQNEAQ (reference sequence). The CDR3 extends over 14 amino acids. CDR3 loop: CASSQRGTGDLAFF. CDR3 DNA: TGCGCCAGCAGCCAACGAGGGACAGGTGATCTAGCTTTCTTT.

This rearrangement joins TRBV2 to TRBJ2-7; D is perhaps TRBD2 (5 bases). V lost 5 bases, J lost 2 bases, and 19 bases lay in between. The CDR3 covers 16 residues. Germline V gene data show CDR1 as SNHLY and CDR2 as FYNNEI. The CDR3 bases are TGTGCCAGCAGTTACGGTTTGGCAGCGGCGACCTACGAGCAGTACTTC. Its translation is CASSYGLAAATYEQYF.

Ten or more counts support this clonotype. The chain couples TRBV5-5 to TRBJ1-6; D remains unclear. Germline V gene sequence: CDR1 SGHKS, CDR2 YYEKEE (reference sequence). The V end lost 4 bases, the J end lost 5 bases, and 4 bases lay between the germline ends. The CDR3 runs to 12 residues. CDR3 protein: CASSGNNSPLHF. The CDR3 DNA reads as TGTGCCAGCAGCGGTAATAATTCACCCCTCCACTTT.

This clonotype was seen ten or more times. The chain links TRBV12-3 or TRBV12-4 to TRBJ2-5; TRBD2 is a possible D gene (5 bases). The CDR3 is made up of 13 amino acids. V lost 6 bases, J lost 4 bases, and 12 bases lay in between. CDR3 sequence: CASRPGGGETQYF. In DNA, the CDR3 is TGTGCCAGCAGGCCCGGAGGAGGAGAGACCCAGTACTTC.

This clonotype was found many times. This chain connects TRBV6-6 to TRBJ2-7; the D is unclear. V was trimmed by 2 bases and J by 4 bases, leaving 9 bases between them. CDR1 is MNHNY and CDR2 is SVGAGI in the germline V gene (reference sequence). CDR3 length: 13 amino acids. CDR3 sequence reads: CASSYLLGYEQYF. The CDR3 bases are TGTGCCAGCAGTTACCTACTGGGATACGAGCAGTACTTC.

This clonotype was detected ten times or more. This chain joins TRBV5-6 and TRBJ2-7, with unresolved D. V was clipped by 4 bases and J by 5 bases, with 10 bases between them. CDR3 length: 12 residues. Germline CDR1 and CDR2: SGHDT and YYEEEE. CDR3 DNA: TGTGCCAGCAGCATAAGATGGGACGAGCAGTACTTC. It specifies CASSIRWDEQYF.

V usage is TRBV25-1 and J usage is TRBJ1-1; 9 bases are shared with TRBD1. This CDR3 comprises 15 residues. The germline V gene encodes CDR1 MGHDK and CDR2 SYGVNS. V shed 6 bases and J 12 bases; nucleotides not matched to a gene: 17. The CDR3 coding sequence is TGTGCCAGCAGCCCGGGACTAGCGGGGACAGGGAGGACTTTCTTT. Amino acids: CASSPGLAGTGRTFF.

The table lists this clonotype with many counts. This chain links TRBV2 with TRBJ1-2; the D is unclear. Germline CDR1 is SNHLY and CDR2 is FYNNEI. V lost 4 bases to trimming and J lost 1 base, with 13 bases between them. The CDR3 loop spans 15 amino acids. In DNA form, the CDR3 reads TGTGCCAGCAGTGTCGACCCCCTCATTAACTATGGCTACACCTTC. Its protein is CASSVDPLINYGYTF.

This clonotype was recorded a few times. A read error is possible here, since a much larger clone lies one base away. The chain combines TRBV7-9 with TRBJ2-7, with TRBD1 as a possible D gene (5 bases). CDR1 and CDR2 (germline): SEHNR, FQNEAQ (reference sequence). There are 15 residues in the CDR3. The CDR3 sequence: CASSLAPQGTYEQCF. In nucleotides, the CDR3 is TGTGCCAGCAGCTTAGCCCCCCAGGGTACCTACGAGCAGTGCTTC. Looking up the rest from reference TRBV7-9 and TRBJ2-7 gives the full variable domain: DTGVSQNPRHKITKRGQNVTFRCDPISEHNRLYWYRQTLGQGPEFLTYFQNEAQLEKSRLLSDRFSAERPKGSFSTLEIQRTEQGDSAMYLCASSLAPQGTYEQCFGPGTRLTVT.